This TCR beta chain was observed in a study of ipilimumab plus nivolumab after autologous stem cell transplantation. To note about this clone: The target antigen is unknown.

The V gene end was trimmed by 8 bases and the J gene end by 8 bases; junction bases not matched to a gene: 15. This CDR3 contains 15 residues. From germline, CDR1 is MNHEY and CDR2 SVGAGI. Patients received nivolumab 3 mg/kg at weeks 1, 4, 7, 10, then fortnightly to week 26. Method: immunoSEQ multiplex PCR; TCRdb's copy keeps in-frame clones and lacks some. Of 20,000 to 25,000 clones listed, more than 60% are singletons. Findings of the study overall: Per the authors, repertoire, Treg and microbiota data justify further study.

V and J are TRBV6-5 and TRBJ2-1; 7 bases line up with TRBD2. The sample here was PBMCs, taken in a trial of ipilimumab plus nivolumab as post-transplant consolidation. The source is a male donor with diffuse large B-cell lymphoma. The CDR3 protein is CASRLRSGTTDEQFF. As DNA, the CDR3 is TGTGCCAGCCGTCTCCGGTCCGGGACTACCGATGAGCAGTTCTTC.